One and the same sample provided the 21 T cell receptor beta chains below, sequenced in a study of T cells in Graves' hyperthyroidism and ophthalmopathy. TCR beta CDR3 regions were amplified from RNA transcripts. A set of HTBI primers served as the primers for a first-round RT-PCR of the TCR CDR3. MiXCR was run by TCRdb on the multiplex PCR reads, yielding one entry per CDR3 protein. The table lists some 650,000 distinct CDR3 sequences, 16% of them singletons. Sequencing was carried out using blood. These receptors were obtained from a woman aged 35 to 49 with Graves' ophthalmopathy.

J is TRBJ2-2 and V is TRBV28; D is uncertain. The CDR3 spans 17 residues. V lost 1 base and J 5 bases, leaving 17 bases between the germline ends. Germline CDR1 is MDHEN and CDR2 is SYDVKM. The CDR3 DNA is TGTGCCAGCAGTTTATACCCCCTAGAAGGGTCGACCGGGGAGCTGTTTTTT. It encodes CASSLYPLEGSTGELFF.

The sample holds many counts of this clonotype. The chain couples TRBV18 to TRBJ2-2, with D unresolved. The germline V and J ends were trimmed by 0 bases and 4 bases, with 9 bases remaining between them. This CDR3 comprises 15 residues. The V gene's germline CDR1 is KGHSH and CDR2 LQKENI. DNA for the CDR3: TGTGCCAGCTCACCACCAGCCCAGATCACCGGGGAGCTGTTTTTT. Its protein product is CASSPPAQITGELFF.

This clonotype was counted at least ten times. J is TRBJ2-1 and V is TRBV7-8; TRBD2 agrees at 14 bases. Germline-derived CDR1 and CDR2 are SGHVS and FQNEAQ. The CDR3 spans 18 residues. J was trimmed by 0 bases and V by 2 bases; bases with no gene match: 3. As DNA, the CDR3 is TGTGCCAGCAGCTTAAGACTAGCGGGGGGGAGCTCCTACAATGAGCAGTTCTTC. Protein product: CASSLRLAGGSSYNEQFF.

This clonotype has just a few counts. This chain uses TRBV28 with TRBJ2-5, with D unresolved. V was pared by 8 bases and J by 4 bases, with 17 bases between. Germline CDR1 reads MDHEN; CDR2 reads SYDVKM. The CDR3 has 14 residues. The CDR3 region is CASYPRWSRETQYF. CDR3 DNA: TGTGCCAGCTACCCAAGGTGGTCCCGAGAGACCCAGTACTTC.

This clonotype came up many times. V gene TRBV6-1 combines with J gene TRBJ1-4; D possibly corresponds to TRBD1 (5 bases). The CDR3 has 15 residues. CDR1 is MNHNS, CDR2 SASEGT, per germline. The V end lost 5 bases, the J end lost 0 bases, and 10 bases lay between the germline ends. CDR3 region: CASSSGGSTNEKLFF. In nucleotides, the CDR3 is TGTGCCAGCAGTTCTGGGGGGTCAACTAATGAAAAACTGTTTTTT.

This chain joins TRBV4-2 and TRBJ2-1, with 11 nucleotides matching TRBD2. CDR3 length: 15 residues. The V and J ends lost 0 bases and 9 bases, in that order; junction bases with no gene match: 4. The germline gives CDR1 LGHNA, CDR2 YNFKEQ. The CDR3 coding sequence is TGTGCCAGCAGCCAAGACCTAGCGGGAGGAGGTGAGCAGTTCTTC. Translating gives CASSQDLAGGGEQFF.

At least ten counts were recorded for this clonotype. The chain links TRBV5-1 to TRBJ2-3, with TRBD1 as a possible D gene (6 bases). Germline CDR1 and CDR2: SGHRS and YFSETQ. Trimming cost V 2 bases and J 3 bases, with 10 bases left between them. The CDR3 extends over 14 amino acids. Written as DNA, the CDR3 is TGCGCCAGCAGCTTAACAGGGTTGACAGATACGCAGTATTTT. Translated, it gives CASSLTGLTDTQYF. The full variable domain, its missing parts supplied by reference TRBV5-1 and TRBJ2-3, is KAGVTQTPRYLIKTRGQQVTLSCSPISGHRSVSWYQQTPGQGLQFLFEYFSETQRNKGNFPGRFSGRQFSNSRSEMNVSTLELGDSALYLCASSLTGLTDTQYFGPGTRLTVL.

This clonotype has a count of ten or more. The chain joins TRBV28 to TRBJ2-7, with TRBD1 matching 10 bases. The CDR3 runs 14 residues. Germline CDR1 MDHEN, CDR2 SYDVKM. V lost 8 bases to trimming and J lost 4 bases; unmatched junction nucleotides: 8. CDR3 sequence: CASSLGDRGYEQYF. The CDR3 DNA reads TGTGCCAGCTCCCTTGGGGACAGGGGATACGAGCAGTACTTC.

This clonotype occurred many times. The chain links TRBV6-1 to TRBJ1-4; tentative D call: TRBD1 (6 bases). Trimming removed 4 bases at V and 8 bases at J, with 17 bases between. The CDR3 length is 15 residues. Germline V gene lookup returns CDR1 MNHNS and CDR2 SASEGT. CDR3 coding DNA: TGTGCCAGCAGTGCCCGGGACACCTTGAGGGAAAAACTGTTTTTT. Its translation: CASSARDTLREKLFF.

This clonotype was counted between two and nine times. V usage is TRBV28 and J usage is TRBJ2-2, with D possibly matching TRBD1 (5 bases). Trimming took off 6 bases at V and 6 bases at J, with 20 bases between the two ends. The CDR3 loop spans 16 amino acids. CDR1 and CDR2 (germline): MDHEN, SYDVKM. DNA of the CDR3: TGTGCCAGCAGGGGGCCCCTGGGGTTCTCATCCGGGGAGCTGTTTTTT. Residues: CASRGPLGFSSGELFF.

Ten or more counts support this clonotype. This sequence joins TRBV29-1 and TRBJ2-7, with D unresolved. Per the germline V gene, CDR1 is SQVTM and CDR2 is ANQGSEA. V dropped 4 bases and J dropped 6 bases, with 16 bases sitting between them. The CDR3 has 13 residues. CDR3: CSVAPQPSGEQYF. As DNA, the CDR3 is TGCAGCGTTGCTCCTCAGCCCTCGGGCGAGCAGTACTTC.

This clonotype appeared a few times. The CDR3 loop reads CASSYRSSEGEQYF. Written as DNA, the CDR3 is TGTGCCAGCAGTTACCGCTCCTCGGAGGGCGAGCAGTACTTC. The gene calls are TRBV6-5 and TRBJ2-7, with a weak D call TRBD2 (6 bases). The CDR3 runs 14 residues. Germline V gene lookup returns CDR1 MNHEY and CDR2 SVGAGI. V lost 2 bases and J lost 6, with 14 bases in between.

This clonotype was picked up many times. The chain has TRBV18 and TRBJ2-1; 7 bases line up with TRBD2. The V gene end was trimmed by 6 bases and the J gene end by 3 bases; junction bases not matched to a gene: 8. The CDR3 spans 15 residues. Germline V lookup: CDR1 KGHSH, CDR2 LQKENI. CDR3 nucleotide sequence: TGTGCCAGCTCCGAAGCGGGAAATGACTACAATGAGCAGTTCTTC. This gives the protein CASSEAGNDYNEQFF. The full variable domain, in which reference TRBV18 and TRBJ2-1 provide the parts outside the CDR3, is NAGVMQNPRHLVRRRGQEARLRCSPMKGHSHVYWYRQLPEEGLKFMVYLQKENIIDESGMPKERFSAEFPKEGPSILRIQQVVRGDSAAYFCASSEAGNDYNEQFFGPGTRLTVL.

This clonotype has a count of ten or more. The chain recombines TRBV20-1 with TRBJ2-3; possibly TRBD2 for D (5 bases). V lost 5 bases and J 4 bases, leaving 19 bases between the germline ends. The CDR3 has 15 amino acids. The germline V gene encodes CDR1 DFQATT and CDR2 SNEGSKA (reference sequence). For the CDR3, the DNA is TGCAGTGCTCACCCGGTGGCTAGCCCCTCAGATACGCAGTATTTT. Translated, it gives CSAHPVASPSDTQYF.

This clonotype has at least ten counts. The chain joins TRBV15 to TRBJ2-3; 9 nucleotides align to TRBD2. Per germline, CDR1 LNHNV and CDR2 YYDKDF (reference sequence). V lost 0 bases and J lost 1; bases outside the gene matches: 2. The CDR3 sequence is 16 residues long. The CDR3 sequence is CATSREIAGGTDTQYF. Written as DNA, the CDR3 is TGTGCCACCAGCAGAGAGATAGCGGGGGGCACAGATACGCAGTATTTT.

This clonotype was counted ten times or more. The V and J genes are TRBV7-2 and TRBJ2-5; a weak D match, TRBD2 (7 bases). Trimming took off 5 bases at V and 4 bases at J, with 14 bases between the two ends. The CDR3 consists of 14 residues. Germline CDR1 SGHTA, CDR2 FQGNSA. This CDR3 reads CASSQDRGGETQYF. As DNA, the CDR3 is TGTGCCAGCAGCCAAGATAGGGGGGGAGAGACCCAGTACTTC.

This clonotype was seen many times. The genes are TRBV5-1 and TRBJ1-1; tentatively, D is TRBD1 (5 bases). This CDR3 comprises 12 residues. Germline CDR1 reads SGHRS; CDR2 reads YFSETQ. Trimming took off 3 bases at V and 11 bases at J, with 14 bases between the two ends. This chain's CDR3 is CASSYNGAMAFF. The CDR3 DNA reads as TGCGCCAGCAGCTACAACGGGGCGATGGCTTTCTTT.

This clonotype was recorded many times. The gene calls are TRBV5-1 and TRBJ2-7; 7 nucleotides align to TRBD1. Germline-derived CDR1 and CDR2 are SGHRS and YFSETQ. The length of the CDR3 is 15 residues. V lost 0 bases and J lost 4; bases outside the gene matches: 7. The CDR3 nucleotides are TGCGCCAGCAGCTTGGGAACAGGGGACCTATACGAGCAGTACTTC. Protein product: CASSLGTGDLYEQYF.

In this sample, this clonotype turned up many times. This chain joins TRBV20-1 and TRBJ1-1, with a tentative D call TRBD1 (6 bases). The CDR3 runs 12 residues. CDR1 DFQATT and CDR2 SNEGSKA come from the germline V gene (reference sequence). Deletions cut 5 bases from V and 4 bases from J, with 11 bases between. The CDR3 loop is CSARDTFTEAFF. The CDR3 DNA is TGCAGTGCTCGGGACACCTTCACTGAAGCTTTCTTT.

This chain connects TRBV10-3 to TRBJ1-2, with TRBD1 as a possible D gene (5 bases). CDR3 size: 12 residues. Trimming stripped 6 bases from V and 1 base from J, with 6 bases between. Germline V lookup: CDR1 ENHRY, CDR2 SYGVKD. This CDR3 is CAIRDNNYGYTF. In DNA form, the CDR3 reads TGTGCCATCAGGGACAATAACTATGGCTACACCTTC.

This clonotype was recorded many times. The chain uses TRBV30 and TRBJ1-1; D perhaps matches TRBD1 (6 bases). CDR3 length: 12 amino acids. CDR1 is GTSNPN, CDR2 SVGIG, per germline (reference sequence). V lost 5 bases to trimming and J lost 4 bases, with 11 bases between them. The CDR3 nucleotides read TGTGCCTGGGGGGGGGGCGGCACTGAAGCTTTCTTT. Amino acid sequence: CAWGGGGTEAFF.